One sample yielded the 21 T cell receptor beta chains listed below, sequenced in a study of T-cell reconstitution after alpha-beta-depleted transplantation in children. Library preparation (for TCRbeta) was performed with unique molecular identifiers. TCRdb ran MiXCR on the PCR reads and lists one entry per CDR3 protein. Of 600,000 to 700,000 distinct CDR3 sequences in the sample, about 15% were seen once. Sequencing was performed on PBMCs from the stem cell graft donor, taken from the stem cell graft. These receptor sequences come from a human donor who donated a stem cell graft to a child with acute myeloid leukemia.

This sequence joins TRBV24-1 and TRBJ2-4, with D perhaps being TRBD1 or TRBD2 (5 bases each). Germline values: CDR1 KGHDR, CDR2 SFDVKD. Between the trimmed V and J ends, which lost 3 bases and 11 bases, there was a span of 16 bases. The CDR3 consists of 14 residues. CDR3 region: CATSDPPRDPLQYF. CDR3 sequence (DNA): TGTGCCACCAGTGATCCCCCAAGGGACCCTCTTCAGTACTTC.

The V gene is TRBV2, the J gene TRBJ1-6; 8 bases are a match to TRBD1. Germline V gene data show CDR1 as SNHLY and CDR2 as FYNNEI. Trimming cost V 4 bases and J 5 bases; bases outside gene matches: 10. CDR3 length: 17 residues. CDR3 amino acids: CASSGRTGSFNNSPLHF. DNA of the CDR3: TGTGCCAGCAGTGGACGGACAGGGAGTTTTAATAATTCACCCCTCCACTTT.

V is TRBV7-2 and J is TRBJ2-3, with 7 bases aligning to TRBD2. The CDR3 spans 18 residues. Germline V CDR1 and CDR2: SGHTA, FQGNSA. The J segment lost 3 bases and the V segment lost 0 bases, leaving 12 bases of the junction unmatched. The CDR3 spells CASSLARGSSGVTDTQYF. The CDR3 DNA reads as TGTGCCAGCAGCTTAGCGAGGGGATCTAGCGGAGTTACAGATACGCAGTATTTT.

This clonotype was picked up a small number of times. V gene TRBV5-6 combines with J gene TRBJ2-7, with D possibly TRBD1 on 5 matching bases. V shed 1 base and J shed 0 bases, with 11 bases lying between them. CDR1 SGHDT and CDR2 YYEEEE come from the germline V gene. The CDR3 contains 15 residues. CDR3 residues: CASSLWTPSSYEQYV. The CDR3 coding sequence is TGTGCCAGCAGCTTGTGGACACCGAGCTCCTACGAGCAGTACGTC.

In its sample, this clonotype was seen many times. The chain recombines TRBV29-1 with TRBJ2-2; 7 bases are a match to TRBD1. V shed 6 bases, J shed 1 base, and the junction held 11 bases outside the gene matches. Germline lookup yields CDR1 SQVTM and CDR2 ANQGSEA. The CDR3 covers 16 residues. In DNA form, the CDR3 reads TGCAGCGTGGCAACTCCGACAGGGCAGAACACCGGGGAGCTGTTTTTT. Translation gives CSVATPTGQNTGELFF.

This clonotype was detected ten times or more. J is TRBJ1-4 and V is TRBV20-1, with D maybe TRBD1 (5 bases). Germline CDR1 DFQATT, CDR2 SNEGSKA (reference sequence). V gave up 1 base and J gave up 2 bases, with 8 bases separating them. The CDR3 is 14 residues long. The CDR3 protein is CSARAGGTNEKLFF. The DNA of the CDR3 is TGCAGTGCTAGAGCGGGGGGTACTAATGAAAAACTGTTTTTT.

In this sample, this clonotype turned up many times. The rearrangement joins TRBV7-6 to TRBJ2-5; D not resolved. V was clipped by 2 bases and J by 1 base, with 11 bases between them. This CDR3 spans 15 amino acids. Per the germline V gene, CDR1 is SGHVS and CDR2 is FNYEAQ. The CDR3: CASSLLGSFQETQYF. The CDR3 coding sequence is TGTGCCAGCAGCTTACTAGGTAGTTTCCAAGAGACCCAGTACTTC.

This clonotype has a count of ten or more. This rearrangement joins TRBV5-1 to TRBJ2-7; TRBD2 agrees at 7 bases. CDR1 and CDR2 from the germline V gene are SGHRS and YFSETQ. Trimming removed 2 bases from V and 5 bases from J; junction bases left unmatched: 10. The CDR3 has 15 residues. CDR3 nucleotide sequence: TGCGCCAGCAGCTTAGAAGGACTAGGTCGGAACGAGCAGTACGTC. Translation gives CASSLEGLGRNEQYV.

The gene calls are TRBV7-9 and TRBJ1-4; 7 nucleotides match TRBD1. The V gene end was trimmed by 1 base and the J gene end by 8 bases; junction bases not matched to a gene: 7. The CDR3 sequence is 15 residues long. Germline V gene sequence: CDR1 SEHNR, CDR2 FQNEAQ (reference sequence). The chain's CDR3 is CASSLGSGQDEKLFF. The CDR3 bases are TGTGCCAGCAGCTTAGGAAGCGGACAGGACGAAAAACTGTTTTTT.

This clonotype was found a few times. V usage is TRBV13 and J usage is TRBJ2-1; TRBD2 matches at 7 bases. Per germline, CDR1 PRHDT and CDR2 FYEKMQ (reference sequence). The CDR3 covers 14 residues. Losses at the gene ends were 5 bases for V and 2 bases for J; bases not matched to a gene: 3. The CDR3, as DNA: TGTGCCAGCAGCCAACGGGGGGCCTACAATGAGCAGTTCTTC. It encodes CASSQRGAYNEQFF.

This clonotype was seen ten or more times. This chain connects TRBV20-1 to TRBJ1-1; possible D gene TRBD1, 5 bases. The germline V and J ends were trimmed by 6 bases and 3 bases, with 17 bases remaining between them. This CDR3 spans 14 amino acids. Germline V lookup: CDR1 DFQATT, CDR2 SNEGSKA (reference sequence). Written as DNA, the CDR3 is TGCAGTGCCCCCCAGGCGGGGGGGTACACTGAAGCTTTCTTT. The encoded protein is CSAPQAGGYTEAFF.

In this sample, this clonotype turned up a few times. J is TRBJ1-1 and V is TRBV6-5; D is perhaps TRBD1 (5 bases). Looked up from germline, CDR1 is MNHEY and CDR2 is SVGAGI. The CDR3 contains 17 residues. V shed 0 bases and J shed 1 base, with 15 bases lying between them. The CDR3 spells CASSYSAGRVKNTEAFF. CDR3 DNA sequence: TGTGCCAGCAGTTACTCGGCTGGCAGGGTGAAGAACACTGAAGCTTTCTTT.

This clonotype was counted between two and nine times. The chain links TRBV12-3 or TRBV12-4 to TRBJ2-5; possibly TRBD2 for D (6 bases). CDR3 size: 15 residues. Trimming stripped 5 bases from V and 1 base from J, with 14 bases between. Written as DNA, the CDR3 is TGTGCCAGCAGTCCACTCGGGAGACCCCAAGAGACCCAGTACTTC. It is translated as CASSPLGRPQETQYF.

This clonotype was detected a few times. V is TRBV20-1 and J is TRBJ1-1; tentative D call: TRBD1 (5 bases). V shed 5 bases and J shed 5 bases, with 12 bases lying between them. This CDR3 spans 12 amino acids. CDR1 and CDR2 from the germline V gene are DFQATT and SNEGSKA (reference sequence). The CDR3 region is CSAHSQGTEAFF. For the CDR3, the DNA is TGCAGTGCTCATTCGCAGGGAACTGAAGCTTTCTTT.

Comments on this clonotype: At one boundary the junction diverges from the germline segment, which might be a read error. The genes are TRBV20-1 and TRBJ2-1; D might be TRBD2 (7 bases). The CDR3 covers 15 residues. Germline V gene lookup returns CDR1 DFQATT and CDR2 SNEGSKA (reference sequence). This CDR3 is CCAGIWGGAGNEQFF. The CDR3 DNA follows: TGCTGTGCTGGGATCTGGGGGGGGGCAGGGAATGAGCAGTTCTTC.

V usage is TRBV7-9 and J usage is TRBJ2-3; D may be TRBD1 (6 bases). CDR3 length equals 16 residues. Germline V gene lookup returns CDR1 SEHNR and CDR2 FQNEAQ (reference sequence). Trimming pared 5 bases from V and 0 bases from J, leaving 15 bases between. The CDR3 region has the DNA TGTGCCAGCAGCCCTCGCCAGGGGTTAAGCACAGATACGCAGTATTTT. Its translation: CASSPRQGLSTDTQYF.

The CDR3: CASSIKAEGARTEAFF. The CDR3 DNA sequence: TGTGCCAGCAGCATAAAGGCGGAGGGGGCAAGGACTGAAGCTTTCTTT. The V gene is TRBV7-2, the J gene TRBJ1-1; TRBD1 matches 7 bases. The germline gives CDR1 SGHTA, CDR2 FQGNSA. The CDR3 runs 16 residues. The V gene end was trimmed by 5 bases and the J gene end by 5 bases; junction bases not matched to a gene: 14.

The sample holds many counts of this clonotype. The chain recombines TRBV20-1 with TRBJ2-7; 13 bases are shared with TRBD2. The germline V gene encodes CDR1 DFQATT and CDR2 SNEGSKA (reference sequence). V trimming: 0 bases; J trimming: 3 bases; junction bases outside the gene matches: 5. This CDR3 region has 16 residues. The CDR3 sequence: CSARDLGTSGIYEQYF. The CDR3, as DNA: TGCAGTGCTAGAGACCTCGGGACTAGCGGGATCTACGAGCAGTACTTC.

The DNA of the CDR3 is TGTGCCAGCAGTTTAAATCCAGCGGGGATGAACACCGGGGAGCTGTTTTTT. Its translation is CASSLNPAGMNTGELFF. V is TRBV12-3 or TRBV12-4 and J is TRBJ2-2; 7 bases line up with TRBD2. V gave up 2 bases and J gave up 1 base; unmatched junction bases: 7. This CDR3 spans 17 amino acids.

This clonotype was seen many times. This chain connects TRBV7-2 to TRBJ2-5, with unresolved D. The length of the CDR3 is 14 residues. The V gene's germline CDR1 is SGHTA and CDR2 FQGNSA. Trimming left V 5 bases short and J 5 bases short, with 15 bases between. The CDR3: CASSHHWAYETQYF. The CDR3 DNA is TGTGCCAGCAGCCACCATTGGGCGTATGAGACCCAGTACTTC.

The sample holds many counts of this clonotype. The chain links TRBV29-1 to TRBJ1-5, with a possible D match to TRBD1 (5 bases). V lost 5 bases to trimming and J lost 7 bases, with 12 bases between them. Germline V gene sequence: CDR1 SQVTM, CDR2 ANQGSEA. The CDR3 covers 12 residues. CDR3 sequence (DNA): TGCAGCGTTTCAGGGTTAGGGCAGCCCCAGCATTTT. Amino acids: CSVSGLGQPQHF.